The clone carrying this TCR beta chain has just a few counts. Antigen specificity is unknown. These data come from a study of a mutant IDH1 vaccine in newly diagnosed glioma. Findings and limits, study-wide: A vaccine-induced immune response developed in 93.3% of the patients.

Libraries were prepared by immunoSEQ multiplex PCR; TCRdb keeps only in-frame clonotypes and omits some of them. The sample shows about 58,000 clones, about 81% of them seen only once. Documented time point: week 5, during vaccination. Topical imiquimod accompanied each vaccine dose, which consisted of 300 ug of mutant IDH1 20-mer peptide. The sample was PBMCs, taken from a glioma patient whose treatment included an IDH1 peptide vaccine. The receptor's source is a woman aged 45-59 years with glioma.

CDR3 sequence: CASSAPLLTGRSTEAFF. In nucleotides, the CDR3 is TGTGCCAGCAGCGCCCCCCTCCTTACTGGGCGAAGCACTGAAGCTTTCTTT. V is TRBV9 and J is TRBJ1-1, with D unclear. The germline V gene encodes CDR1 SGDLS and CDR2 YYNGEE. This CDR3 is 17 amino acids long. V shed 3 bases and J shed 4 bases, with 22 bases lying between them.